Shown below are 8 T cell receptor beta chains from a single sample sequenced in a study of blood T cell repertoires in COVID-19 (dated by TCRdb to 2018 to 2021). The protocol used for the library was the immunoSEQ multiplex PCR assay. As stored in TCRdb, this immuneACCESS dataset retains in-frame rearrangements with V and J assigned. A fraction of the clones does not appear; measured against another copy, unresolved V genes explain less than half of the discrepancy, and the remainder lacks a known reason. The sample yields about 250,000 clones; 90% were counted once. 2.1% of the sample belongs to the ten largest clones. Specimen: peripheral blood. The origin of the receptors is a woman aged 55 to 70 with COVID-19, enrolled during active disease.

CDR3 amino acids: CAQREGGETQYF. The CDR3 region has the DNA TGTGCCCAACGGGAGGGGGGAGAGACCCAGTACTTC. This rearrangement joins TRBV30 to TRBJ2-5, with 8 positions matching TRBD2. Germline V lookup: CDR1 GTSNPN, CDR2 SVGIG (reference sequence). The CDR3 runs to 12 residues. V lost 8 bases, J lost 4 bases, and 6 bases stayed unmatched.

This sequence joins TRBV3-1 (or the pseudogene TRBV3-2) and TRBJ2-1; the D gene is possibly TRBD2 (5 bases). Trimming removed 5 bases from V and 6 bases from J, with 8 bases in between. The length of the CDR3 is 12 residues. Germline V lookup: CDR1 LGHDT, CDR2 YNNKEL (reference sequence). CDR3 region: CASSATSNEQFF. CDR3 DNA sequence: TGTGCCAGCAGCGCCACTAGCAATGAGCAGTTCTTC.

The chain couples TRBV25-1 to TRBJ2-5, with 8 bases identical to TRBD2. The CDR3 has 17 residues. The V gene's germline CDR1 is MGHDK and CDR2 SYGVNS. Germline trimming cut 1 base from V and 2 bases from J; bases unmatched to any gene: 9. DNA of the CDR3: TGTGCCAGCAGTGAATTCTTCGGTAGCGGGGCACAAGAGACCCAGTACTTC. Residues: CASSEFFGSGAQETQYF. The entire variable domain, with the rest obtained from reference TRBV25-1 and TRBJ2-5, is as follows: EADIYQTPRYLVIGTGKKITLECSQTMGHDKMYWYQQDPGMELHLIHYSYGVNSTEKGDLSSESTVSRIRTEHFPLTLESARPSHTSQYLCASSEFFGSGAQETQYFGPGTRLLVL.

The rearrangement uses TRBV6-2 or TRBV6-3 and TRBJ1-1; TRBD1 agrees at 7 bases. With V trimmed by 0 bases and J by 4 bases, 2 bases remained unmatched. Germline-derived CDR1 and CDR2 are MNHEY and SVGEGT. This CDR3 has 14 amino acids. Here the CDR3 reads CASSYSNRGTEAFF. Here the CDR3 DNA reads TGTGCCAGCAGTTACTCGAACAGGGGCACTGAAGCTTTCTTT.

The V and J genes are TRBV3-1 (or the pseudogene TRBV3-2) and TRBJ2-7; TRBD1 agrees at 8 bases. Germline V gives CDR1 LGHDT, CDR2 YNNKEL (reference sequence). CDR3 length: 14 amino acids. The trim removed 5 bases at V and 4 bases at J, leaving 7 bases unmatched. The CDR3 nucleotides are TGTGCCAGCAGCTCAACGGGACAGGTGTACGAGCAGTACTTC. It codes for CASSSTGQVYEQYF.

The chain joins TRBV5-1 to TRBJ2-2; D is ambiguous. CDR1 is SGHRS, CDR2 YFSETQ, per germline. This CDR3 spans 15 amino acids. V lost 0 bases to trimming and J lost 4 bases, with 10 bases between them. Here the CDR3 reads CASSLAVVGTGELFF. The CDR3, as DNA: TGCGCCAGCAGCTTGGCCGTGGTCGGCACCGGGGAGCTGTTTTTT.

This chain connects TRBV5-5 to TRBJ1-2; TRBD1 might be the D (6 bases). Germline assignment: CDR1 SGHKS and CDR2 YYEKEE (reference sequence). Trimming took 4 bases from V and 4 from J, leaving 11 bases between them. This CDR3 region has 13 residues. DNA of the CDR3: TGTGCCAGCAGCCCGACAGGACTCTATGGCTACACCTTC. This encodes CASSPTGLYGYTF.

J is TRBJ1-1 and V is TRBV7-3; 7 bases map to TRBD1. V was pared by 4 bases and J by 5 bases, with 7 bases of the junction left unmatched. The CDR3 totals 14 residues. Per germline, CDR1 SGHTA and CDR2 FQGTGA. The CDR3 sequence is CASSSRQGGTEAFF. DNA of the CDR3: TGTGCCAGCAGCTCCAGACAGGGTGGGACTGAAGCTTTCTTT.